The 7 T cell receptor beta chains below come from one sample, sequenced in a study of shared clonotypes between healthy human individuals. The repertoire was sequenced with immunoSEQ multiplex PCR; TCRdb's copy has only in-frame clones and lacks some. The sample lists some 2 million clones; over 85% were seen once. The sequenced sample was naive CD4+ T cells sorted from blood. The subset: CD45RA+ positively selected. These receptors all stem from a man younger than 35 in good health.

The chain carries TRBV7-9 and TRBJ2-7, with TRBD1 matching 8 bases. V lost 5 bases to trimming and J lost 1 base; unmatched junction nucleotides: 7. The CDR3 contains 15 residues. Germline loops: CDR1 SEHNR, CDR2 FQNEAQ (reference sequence). In DNA, the CDR3 is TGTGCCAGCAGCCCCGACAGGGGTATTTCCTACGAGCAGTACTTC. Amino acid sequence: CASSPDRGISYEQYF.

The chain combines TRBV6-6 with TRBJ1-2; D unresolved. The length of the CDR3 is 14 residues. The ends were cut back, 2 bases at V and 4 bases at J, with 11 bases in the middle. The V gene's germline CDR1 is MNHNY and CDR2 SVGAGI (reference sequence). CDR3 amino acids: CASSYGKRPYGYTF. The CDR3 DNA is TGTGCCAGCAGTTACGGTAAGCGCCCCTATGGCTACACCTTC.

The chain employs TRBV7-3 and TRBJ1-6; weak D call: TRBD1 (5 bases). Per germline, CDR1 SGHTA and CDR2 FQGTGA. The CDR3 length is 14 residues. Trimming stripped 1 base from V and 10 bases from J, with 11 bases between. The CDR3 region has the DNA TGTGCCAGCAGCTTAATTTCGTGGGGCTCACCCCTCCACTTT. Protein: CASSLISWGSPLHF.

The chain has TRBV6-1 and TRBJ2-7; D is unresolved. There are 12 residues in the CDR3. V lost 5 bases, J lost 5 bases, and 10 bases lay in between. In germline, CDR1 is MNHNS, CDR2 SASEGT. The CDR3 sequence: CASSRMSDEQYF. DNA of the CDR3: TGTGCCAGCAGTCGTATGTCAGACGAGCAGTACTTC.

The V gene is TRBV5-1, the J gene TRBJ2-2; 7 nucleotides align to TRBD1. The CDR3 extends over 16 amino acids. V dropped 4 bases and J dropped 5; count of bases not matched to a gene: 11. CDR1 is SGHRS and CDR2 is YFSETQ in the germline V gene. In DNA form, the CDR3 reads TGCGCCAGCAGCGCCGAGGACAGGAGTACTACCGGGGAGCTGTTTTTT. Protein product: CASSAEDRSTTGELFF.

V gene TRBV7-9 combines with J gene TRBJ2-7; 10 bases map to TRBD1. The CDR3 contains 13 residues. CDR1 is SEHNR and CDR2 is FQNEAQ in the germline V gene (reference sequence). The V and J ends lost 5 bases and 5 bases, in that order; junction bases with no gene match: 3. The DNA of the CDR3 is TGTGCCAGCAGCCCGACAGGGGGCAACGAGCAGTACTTC. Translated: CASSPTGGNEQYF.

The V and J genes are TRBV6-5 and TRBJ1-2, with TRBD1 identical over 7 bases. The V and J ends lost 4 bases and 1 base, in that order; junction bases with no gene match: 3. This CDR3 has 14 residues. Germline CDR1 and CDR2: MNHEY and SVGAGI. CDR3 sequence (DNA): TGTGCCAGCAGTTTACAGGGGAATAACTATGGCTACACCTTC. As protein: CASSLQGNNYGYTF.